The 16 T cell receptor beta chains given below trace back to one sample, sequenced in a study of blood T cell repertoires in COVID-19. The repertoire was sequenced with immunoSEQ multiplex PCR; TCRdb's copy has only in-frame clones and lacks some. Here the sample spans some 73,000 clones, 75% to 90% being singletons. The sequencing input was peripheral blood. These receptors came from an elderly man with COVID-19, enrolled during active disease.

The V and J genes are TRBV5-1 and TRBJ1-2; tentative D call: TRBD1 (6 bases). Looked up from germline, CDR1 is SGHRS and CDR2 is YFSETQ. This CDR3 has 13 amino acids. V dropped 4 bases and J dropped 4 bases, with 11 bases sitting between them. The CDR3 DNA follows: TGCGCCAGCAGCCCCGACAGGCGCTATGGCTACACCTTC. This encodes CASSPDRRYGYTF. The whole variable domain, filled in from reference TRBV5-1 and TRBJ1-2, reads KAGVTQTPRYLIKTRGQQVTLSCSPISGHRSVSWYQQTPGQGLQFLFEYFSETQRNKGNFPGRFSGRQFSNSRSEMNVSTLELGDSALYLCASSPDRRYGYTFGSGTRLTVV.

The chain uses TRBV5-1 and TRBJ2-7, with D possibly TRBD2 on 5 matching bases. The CDR3 runs 12 residues. V lost 3 bases and J lost 3, with 7 bases in between. Germline loops: CDR1 SGHRS, CDR2 YFSETQ. In DNA form, the CDR3 reads TGCGCCAGCAGCTCCGCGGGCTACGAGCAGTACTTC. Its protein product is CASSSAGYEQYF.

The rearrangement joins TRBV5-6 to TRBJ1-1, with TRBD1 matching 7 bases. Germline CDR1 SGHDT, CDR2 YYEEEE. The CDR3 runs to 15 residues. Trimming at V came to 3 bases and at J to 6 bases, leaving 11 bases not matched to a gene. The CDR3 nucleotides read TGTGCCAGCAGCTCCATTAGTCGGGACAGCTCTGAAGCTTTCTTT. Residues: CASSSISRDSSEAFF.

This clone has only one observation. The chain links TRBV5-4 to TRBJ2-3; a possible D gene is TRBD2 (6 bases). Germline CDR1 reads SGHNT; CDR2 reads YYREEE (reference sequence). The CDR3 sequence is 16 residues long. Trimming stripped 4 bases from V and 4 bases from J, with 19 bases between. The CDR3 bases are TGTGCCAGCAGCAACCCCGGCGGAGGGCGCTCAGATACGCAGTATTTT. This sequence encodes CASSNPGGGRSDTQYF.

This chain links TRBV5-5 with TRBJ1-6; TRBD1 might be the D (6 bases). V was cut by 5 bases and J by 10 bases, with 19 bases left in between. Germline CDR1 is SGHKS and CDR2 is YYEKEE (reference sequence). This CDR3 has 15 residues. CDR3 nucleotide sequence: TGTGCCAGCAGTCTAATAGGGGGAAGCGGCTCACCCCTCCACTTT. Protein product: CASSLIGGSGSPLHF.

DNA of the CDR3: TGTGCCAGCAGCTCCATGAGTCCTAGCGGGGGAGGGCATGAGCAGTTCTTC. Translating it yields CASSSMSPSGGGHEQFF. The chain carries TRBV3-1 (or the pseudogene TRBV3-2) and TRBJ2-1, with 10 nucleotides matching TRBD2. Germline assignment: CDR1 LGHDT and CDR2 YNNKEL (reference sequence). V was pared by 5 bases and J by 8 bases, with 15 bases of the junction left unmatched. The CDR3 has 17 residues.

V and J are TRBV2 and TRBJ1-3, with 7 bases identical to TRBD1. V shed 4 bases and J 2 bases; nucleotides not matched to a gene: 5. CDR1 is SNHLY, CDR2 FYNNEI, per germline. This CDR3 comprises 15 residues. CDR3 nucleotides: TGTGCCAGCAGTGCGGGACAGCGACCTGGAAACACCATATATTTT. It codes for CASSAGQRPGNTIYF.

The V gene is TRBV5-1, the J gene TRBJ1-4, with 8 positions matching TRBD1. V shed 2 bases, J shed 2 bases, and the junction held 5 bases outside the gene matches. CDR3 length equals 16 residues. Germline CDR1 SGHRS, CDR2 YFSETQ. In DNA form, the CDR3 reads TGCGCCAGCAGCTTCCCCTCAGGGGGCACTAATGAAAAACTGTTTTTT. Translation gives CASSFPSGGTNEKLFF.

CDR3 region: CASSPGTSGAYNEQFF. Written as DNA, the CDR3 is TGTGCCAGCTCACCTGGGACTAGCGGGGCCTACAATGAGCAGTTCTTC. This chain uses TRBV18 with TRBJ2-1, with TRBD2 matching over 13 bases. J lost 2 bases, V lost 3 bases, and 1 base had no gene match. Germline CDR1 KGHSH, CDR2 LQKENI. The CDR3 totals 16 residues.

The genes are TRBV30 and TRBJ2-2; 7 nucleotides line up with TRBD1. V lost 5 bases and J lost 3; bases outside the gene matches: 6. The length of the CDR3 is 14 residues. Germline V CDR1 and CDR2: GTSNPN, SVGIG (reference sequence). The CDR3 loop reads CAWLGDSDTGELFF. The DNA for the CDR3 is TGTGCCTGGCTAGGGGACAGTGACACCGGGGAGCTGTTTTTT. The whole variable domain, filled in from reference TRBV30 and TRBJ2-2, reads SQTIHQWPATLVQPVGSPLSLECTVEGTSNPNLYWYRQAAGRGLQLLFYSVGIGQISSEVPQNLSASRPQDRQFILSSKKLLLSDSGFYLCAWLGDSDTGELFFGEGSRLTVL.

A note on this clone: The junction departs from germline at one end; a sequencing error may be responsible. This chain connects TRBV7-3 to TRBJ2-7, with TRBD2 identical over 9 bases. Germline CDR1 reads SGHTA; CDR2 reads FQGTGA. This CDR3 is 14 amino acids long. CDR3 amino acids: CPSSLGGGAYEQYF. The CDR3 bases are TGCCCCAGCAGCTTGGGCGGGGGGGCCTACGAGCAGTACTTC.

The rearrangement uses TRBV27 and TRBJ1-2; unclear D gene. Germline assignment: CDR1 MNHEY and CDR2 SMNVEV (reference sequence). The CDR3 spans 15 residues. Deletions cut 5 bases from V and 4 bases from J, with 17 bases between. DNA of the CDR3: TGTGCCAGCAGTCTAAGGGAGGGAATTAGCTATGGCTACACCTTC. This sequence encodes CASSLREGISYGYTF.

The V gene is TRBV4-2, the J gene TRBJ1-1; TRBD1 is a possible D gene (5 bases). The CDR3 runs 15 residues. Looked up from germline, CDR1 is LGHNA and CDR2 is YNFKEQ. Trimming removed 3 bases from V and 1 base from J, with 12 bases in between. The CDR3 reads CASSHPGTSNTEAFF. Here the CDR3 DNA reads TGTGCCAGCAGCCATCCCGGGACTTCGAACACTGAAGCTTTCTTT.

The chain couples TRBV18 to TRBJ1-2; no clear D. CDR1 is KGHSH and CDR2 is LQKENI in the germline V gene. The CDR3 is 14 residues long. Deletions cut 2 bases from V and 4 bases from J, with 11 bases between. This chain's CDR3 is CASSPSVGAYGYTF. In DNA form, the CDR3 reads TGTGCCAGCTCACCAAGCGTCGGCGCCTATGGCTACACCTTC.

This chain links TRBV21-1 with TRBJ2-7; no check of the table's D call, TRBD2, against the DNA was made. TRBV21-1 is given as a pseudogene. The CDR3 loop spans 14 amino acids. CDR3 amino acids: CASSKNGTTYEQYF. In DNA form, the CDR3 reads TGTGCCAGCAGCAAAAACGGGACTACCTACGAGCAGTACTTC.

Of note for this clone: One junction end disagrees with the germline gene, perhaps due to a read error. The chain carries TRBV18 and TRBJ2-7; the D is unclear. The CDR3 sequence is 14 residues long. Germline V lookup: CDR1 KGHSH, CDR2 LQKENI. CDR3 sequence reads: CASSPPGRSSEQYF. The CDR3, as DNA: TGTGCCAGCTCACCACCGGGCCGTTCCTCCGAGCAGTACTTC.